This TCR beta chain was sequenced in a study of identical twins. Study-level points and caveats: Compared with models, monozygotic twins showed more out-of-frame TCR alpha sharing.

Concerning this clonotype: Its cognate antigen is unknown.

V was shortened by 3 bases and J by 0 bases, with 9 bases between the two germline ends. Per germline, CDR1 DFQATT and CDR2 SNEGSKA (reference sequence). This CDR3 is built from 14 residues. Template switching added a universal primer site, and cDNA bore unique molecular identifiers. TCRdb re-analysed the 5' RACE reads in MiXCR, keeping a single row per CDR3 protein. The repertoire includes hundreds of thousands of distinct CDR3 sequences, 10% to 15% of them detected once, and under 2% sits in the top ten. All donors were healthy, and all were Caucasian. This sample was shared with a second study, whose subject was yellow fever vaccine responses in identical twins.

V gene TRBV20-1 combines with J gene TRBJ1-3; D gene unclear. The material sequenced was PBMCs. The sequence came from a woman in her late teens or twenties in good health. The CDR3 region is CSASPGSSGNTIYF. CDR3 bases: TGCAGTGCTAGCCCGGGGAGCTCTGGAAACACCATATATTTT.